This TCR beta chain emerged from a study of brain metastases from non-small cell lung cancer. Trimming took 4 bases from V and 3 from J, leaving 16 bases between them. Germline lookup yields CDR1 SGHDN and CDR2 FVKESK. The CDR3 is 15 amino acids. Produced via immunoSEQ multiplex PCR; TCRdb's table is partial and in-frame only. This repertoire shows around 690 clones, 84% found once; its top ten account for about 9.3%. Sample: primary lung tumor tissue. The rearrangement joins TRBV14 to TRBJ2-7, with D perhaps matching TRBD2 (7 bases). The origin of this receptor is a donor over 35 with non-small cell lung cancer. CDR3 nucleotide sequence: TGTGCCAGCAGCCCCCGGATGGGAGGGGGCTACGAGCAGTACTTC. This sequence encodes CASSPRMGGGYEQYF.